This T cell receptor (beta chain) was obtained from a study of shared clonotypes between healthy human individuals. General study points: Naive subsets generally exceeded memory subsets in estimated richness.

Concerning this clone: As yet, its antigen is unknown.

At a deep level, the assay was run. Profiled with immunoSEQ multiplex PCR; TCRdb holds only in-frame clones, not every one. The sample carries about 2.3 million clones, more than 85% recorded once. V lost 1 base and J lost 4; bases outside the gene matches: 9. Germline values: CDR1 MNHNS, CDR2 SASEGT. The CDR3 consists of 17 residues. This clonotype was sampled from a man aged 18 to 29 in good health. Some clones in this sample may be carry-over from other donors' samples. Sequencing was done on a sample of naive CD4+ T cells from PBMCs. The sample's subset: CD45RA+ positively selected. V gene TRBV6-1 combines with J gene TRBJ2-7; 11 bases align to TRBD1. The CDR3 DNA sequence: TGTGCCAGCAGTGAAGGGACAGGGGGCATAAGTCTGTACGAGCAGTACTTC. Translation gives CASSEGTGGISLYEQYF.